This T cell receptor (beta chain) was documented in a study of brain T cells in children with intractable seizures. Regarding the study as a whole: Clones missing pre-surgery may reflect undersampling of that blood sample.

Comment on this clone: What it binds is not known.

The table came from immunoSEQ multiplex PCR; TCRdb's copy has only in-frame clones and leaves some out. The sample has about 350,000 clones, about 93% seen once; the top ten hold roughly 5.7%. The time point here: blood from clinic visit 5 months post-surgery; TSC patient then seizure free. Only cases whose brain tissue showed the highest T cell transcript signatures were sequenced. Germline V gene sequence: CDR1 SGDLS, CDR2 YYNGEE. V was trimmed by 4 bases and J by 2 bases, leaving 10 bases between them. The CDR3 contains 14 residues. This clonotype was obtained from a boy in the first two years of life with tuberous sclerosis and intractable seizures. The chain carries TRBV9 and TRBJ2-1, with D unresolved. The sequencing used peripheral blood, collected less than 6 months after surgery. CDR3: CASSIGPPYNEQFF. DNA for the CDR3: TGTGCCAGCAGCATCGGACCGCCCTACAATGAGCAGTTCTTC.